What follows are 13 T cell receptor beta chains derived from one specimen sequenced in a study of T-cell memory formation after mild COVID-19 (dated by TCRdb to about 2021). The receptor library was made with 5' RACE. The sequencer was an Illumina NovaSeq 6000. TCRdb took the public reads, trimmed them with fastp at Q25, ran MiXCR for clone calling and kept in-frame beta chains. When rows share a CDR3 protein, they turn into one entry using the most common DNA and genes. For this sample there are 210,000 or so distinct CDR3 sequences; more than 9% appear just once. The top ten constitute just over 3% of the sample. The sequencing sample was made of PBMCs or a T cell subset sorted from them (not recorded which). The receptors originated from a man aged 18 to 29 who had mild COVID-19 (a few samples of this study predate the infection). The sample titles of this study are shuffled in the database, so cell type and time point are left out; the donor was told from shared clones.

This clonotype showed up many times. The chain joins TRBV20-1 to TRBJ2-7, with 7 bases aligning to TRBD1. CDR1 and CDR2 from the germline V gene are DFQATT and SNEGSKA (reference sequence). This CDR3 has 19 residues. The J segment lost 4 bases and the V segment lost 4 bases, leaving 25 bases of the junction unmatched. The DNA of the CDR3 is TGCAGTGCTATAACGCGCCTGACAGGGAAACAGGGAAAGCGTTACGAGCAGTACGTC. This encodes CSAITRLTGKQGKRYEQYV.

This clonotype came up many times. CDR3 DNA: TGTGCCAGCTCGATCAGCTTTTATGGCTACACCTTC. This gives the protein CASSISFYGYTF. The chain has TRBV28 and TRBJ1-2; D call uncertain. Between the trimmed V and J ends, which lost 8 bases and 5 bases, there was a span of 12 bases. The V gene's germline CDR1 is MDHEN and CDR2 SYDVKM. The CDR3 is 12 residues long.

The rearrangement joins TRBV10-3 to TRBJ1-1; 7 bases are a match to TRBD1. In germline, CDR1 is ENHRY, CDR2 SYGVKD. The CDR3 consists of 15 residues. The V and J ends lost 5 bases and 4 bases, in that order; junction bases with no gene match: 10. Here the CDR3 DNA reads TGTGCCATCAGTCACCCAGGGGGGTTGGGCACTGAAGCTTTCTTT. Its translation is CAISHPGGLGTEAFF.

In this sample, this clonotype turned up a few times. This chain's CDR3 is CASSFSGTNSPLHF. In DNA form, the CDR3 reads TGTGCCAGCAGTTTTTCGGGGACGAATTCACCCCTCCACTTT. This chain joins TRBV28 and TRBJ1-6; the D gene is possibly TRBD1 (5 bases). V was shortened by 3 bases and J by 7 bases, with 10 bases between the two germline ends. This CDR3 has 14 residues. CDR1 and CDR2 (germline): MDHEN, SYDVKM.

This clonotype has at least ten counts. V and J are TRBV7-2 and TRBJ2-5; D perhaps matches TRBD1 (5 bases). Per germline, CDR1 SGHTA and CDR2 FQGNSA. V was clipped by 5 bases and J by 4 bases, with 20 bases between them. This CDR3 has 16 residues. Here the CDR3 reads CASSLPWAGMGETQYF. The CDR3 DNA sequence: TGTGCCAGCAGCCTCCCCTGGGCAGGGATGGGAGAGACCCAGTACTTC.

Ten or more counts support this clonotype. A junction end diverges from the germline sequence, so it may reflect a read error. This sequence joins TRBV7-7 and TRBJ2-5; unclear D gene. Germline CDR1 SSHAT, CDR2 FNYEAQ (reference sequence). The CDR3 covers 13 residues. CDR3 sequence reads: CASSLGDDETQYF. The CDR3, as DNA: TGTGCTAGCAGCTTAGGTGACGATGAGACCCAGTACTTC.

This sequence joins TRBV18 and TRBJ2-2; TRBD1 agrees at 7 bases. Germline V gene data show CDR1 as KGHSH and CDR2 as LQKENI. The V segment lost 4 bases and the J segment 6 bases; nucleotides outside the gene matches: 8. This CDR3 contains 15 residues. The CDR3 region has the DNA TGTGCCAGCTCACTCCGACAGGGAGACCCCGGGGAGCTGTTTTTT. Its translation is CASSLRQGDPGELFF.

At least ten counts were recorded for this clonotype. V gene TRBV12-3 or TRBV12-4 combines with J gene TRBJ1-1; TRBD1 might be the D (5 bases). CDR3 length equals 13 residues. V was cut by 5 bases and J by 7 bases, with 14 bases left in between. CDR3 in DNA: TGTGCCAGCAGTATGAGTGGGACCGTTGAAGCTTTCTTT. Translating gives CASSMSGTVEAFF.

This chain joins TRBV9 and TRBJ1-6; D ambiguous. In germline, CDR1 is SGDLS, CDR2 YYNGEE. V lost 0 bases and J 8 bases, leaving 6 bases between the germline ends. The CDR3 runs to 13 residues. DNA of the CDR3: TGTGCCAGCAGCGTAGACACATATTCACCCCTCCACTTT. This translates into CASSVDTYSPLHF.

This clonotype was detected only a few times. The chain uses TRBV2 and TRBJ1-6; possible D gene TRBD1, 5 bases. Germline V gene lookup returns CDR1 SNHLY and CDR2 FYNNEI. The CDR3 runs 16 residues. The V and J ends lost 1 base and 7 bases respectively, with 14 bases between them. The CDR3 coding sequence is TGTGCCAGCAGTGAAGAGGTCAGGGCGGGGAATTCACCCCTCCACTTT. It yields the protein CASSEEVRAGNSPLHF. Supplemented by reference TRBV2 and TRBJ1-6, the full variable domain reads EPEVTQTPSHQVTQMGQEVILRCVPISNHLYFYWYRQILGQKVEFLVSFYNNEISEKSEIFDDQFSVERPDGSNFTLKIRSTKLEDSAMYFCASSEEVRAGNSPLHFGNGTRLTVT.

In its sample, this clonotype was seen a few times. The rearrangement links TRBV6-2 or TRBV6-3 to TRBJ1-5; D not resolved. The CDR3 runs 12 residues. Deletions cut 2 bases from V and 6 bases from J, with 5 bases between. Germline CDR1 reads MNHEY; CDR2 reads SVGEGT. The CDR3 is CASSYLAQPQHF. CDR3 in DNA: TGTGCCAGCAGTTACCTAGCTCAGCCCCAGCATTTT.

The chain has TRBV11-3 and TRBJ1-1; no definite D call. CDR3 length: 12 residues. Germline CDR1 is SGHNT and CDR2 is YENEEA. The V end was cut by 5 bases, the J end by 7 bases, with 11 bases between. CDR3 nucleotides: TGTGCCAGCAGCCGGTCGGGAGGTGAAGCTTTCTTT. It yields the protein CASSRSGGEAFF.

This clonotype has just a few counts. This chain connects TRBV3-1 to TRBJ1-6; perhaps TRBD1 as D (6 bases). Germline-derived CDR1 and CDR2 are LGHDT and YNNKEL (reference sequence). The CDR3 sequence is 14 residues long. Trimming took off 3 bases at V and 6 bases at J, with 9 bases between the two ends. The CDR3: CASSQRDTNSPLHF. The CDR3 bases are TGTGCCAGCAGCCAGAGGGACACTAATTCACCCCTCCACTTT.